These 4 T cell receptor beta chains were sequenced from one sample in a study of shared clonotypes between healthy human individuals. Method: immunoSEQ multiplex PCR; TCRdb's copy keeps in-frame clones and lacks some. Of around 650,000 clones detected, 90% to 97% appear once; the ten largest clones hold roughly 0.12%. Terminally differentiated effector memory CD45RA+ cells were excluded from the naive CD8 cells, which were CD45RO-negative and positively selected for CCR7. Sequencing was done on a sample of naive CD8+ T cells sorted from blood. These receptors came from a woman between 25 and 40 years old in good health.

The chain combines TRBV28 with TRBJ1-4, with D perhaps matching TRBD1 (5 bases). This CDR3 comprises 14 residues. The V end lost 4 bases, the J end lost 7 bases, and 13 bases lay between the germline ends. Germline V CDR1 and CDR2: MDHEN, SYDVKM. The CDR3 nucleotides read TGTGCCAGCAGTTACCCAGGGACTGTTGAAAAACTGTTTTTT. Its translation: CASSYPGTVEKLFF.

The chain recombines TRBV7-9 with TRBJ2-2; D is uncertain. The CDR3 contains 11 residues. V dropped 6 bases and J dropped 6 bases, with 5 bases sitting between them. CDR1 and CDR2 (germline): SEHNR, FQNEAQ (reference sequence). The CDR3 DNA reads TGTGCCAGCAGAGAATCCGGGGAGCTGTTTTTT. This sequence encodes CASRESGELFF.

The chain employs TRBV27 and TRBJ2-1, with 7 nucleotides matching TRBD2. Germline V gene lookup returns CDR1 MNHEY and CDR2 SMNVEV (reference sequence). This CDR3 is 17 amino acids long. The trim removed 0 bases at V and 4 bases at J, leaving 9 bases unmatched. The CDR3 loop reads CASSLSLAGVGYNEQFF. For the CDR3, the DNA is TGTGCCAGCAGTTTATCGTTGGCGGGAGTTGGTTACAATGAGCAGTTCTTC.

The rearrangement links TRBV10-3 to TRBJ1-1; D is perhaps TRBD1 (6 bases). This CDR3 contains 16 residues. CDR1 ENHRY and CDR2 SYGVKD come from the germline V gene. V gave up 3 bases and J gave up 4 bases, with 18 bases separating them. The DNA of the CDR3 is TGTGCCATCAGTGAATTCAAAGGAAAGGGGGGCACTGAAGCTTTCTTT. Its protein is CAISEFKGKGGTEAFF.